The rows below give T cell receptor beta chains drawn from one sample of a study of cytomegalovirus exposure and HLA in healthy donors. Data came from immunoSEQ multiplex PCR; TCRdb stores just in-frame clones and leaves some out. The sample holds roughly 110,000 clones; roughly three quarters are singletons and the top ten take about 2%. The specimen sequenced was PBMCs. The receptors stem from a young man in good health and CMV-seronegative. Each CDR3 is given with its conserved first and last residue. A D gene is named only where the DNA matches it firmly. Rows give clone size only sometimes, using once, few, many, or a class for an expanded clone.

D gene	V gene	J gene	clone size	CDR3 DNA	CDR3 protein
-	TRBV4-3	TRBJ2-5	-	TGCGCCAGCAGCCAGGACCACCGGACAAGGGTGGAGCAGTACTTC	CASSQDHRTRVEQYF
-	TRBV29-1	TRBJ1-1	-	TGCAGCGCCCGTGGGCCCCCCTACCCCAGTGAAGCTTTCTTT	CSARGPPYPSEAFF
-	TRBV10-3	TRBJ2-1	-	TGTGCCATCAGTGAGCGGCTGACGGGTGAGCAGTTCTTC	CAISERLTGEQFF
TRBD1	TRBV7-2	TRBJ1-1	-	TGTGCCAGCAGCTTTCCAGGGACAGGCGAAGTTAACACTGAAGCTTTCTTT	CASSFPGTGEVNTEAFF
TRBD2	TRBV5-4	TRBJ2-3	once	TGTGCCAGCAGCCCAGACGCGGGGGGGCATCGTGGCACAGATACGCAGTATTTT	CASSPDAGGHRGTDTQYF
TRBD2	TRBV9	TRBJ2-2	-	TGTGCCAGCAGCGTAACGGGGGGGCTTCCCGGGGAGCTGTTTTTT	CASSVTGGLPGELFF
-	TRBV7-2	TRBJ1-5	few	TGTGCCAGCAGCCCAGACTGGCTGAGCAATCAGCCCCAGCATTTT	CASSPDWLSNQPQHF
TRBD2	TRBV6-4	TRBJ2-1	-	TGTGCCAGCAGTGATGGCGGGGGGGCGGTTGAGCAGTTCTTC	CASSDGGGAVEQFF
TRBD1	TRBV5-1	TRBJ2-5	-	TGCGCCAGCAGCCAGGGGACAGGGGAAGAGACCCAGTACTTC	CASSQGTGEETQYF
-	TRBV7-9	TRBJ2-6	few	TGTGCCAGCAGCTTAGCGTCTCCTGGGGCCAACGTCCTGACTTTC	CASSLASPGANVLTF
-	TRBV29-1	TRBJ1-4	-	TGCAGCGTTGGCCATAACAGGGTGTCTAATGAAAAACTGTTTTTT	CSVGHNRVSNEKLFF
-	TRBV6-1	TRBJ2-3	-	TGTGCCAGCAGTGATGTAGCAGGGTCTAGCACAGATACGCAGTATTTT	CASSDVAGSSTDTQYF